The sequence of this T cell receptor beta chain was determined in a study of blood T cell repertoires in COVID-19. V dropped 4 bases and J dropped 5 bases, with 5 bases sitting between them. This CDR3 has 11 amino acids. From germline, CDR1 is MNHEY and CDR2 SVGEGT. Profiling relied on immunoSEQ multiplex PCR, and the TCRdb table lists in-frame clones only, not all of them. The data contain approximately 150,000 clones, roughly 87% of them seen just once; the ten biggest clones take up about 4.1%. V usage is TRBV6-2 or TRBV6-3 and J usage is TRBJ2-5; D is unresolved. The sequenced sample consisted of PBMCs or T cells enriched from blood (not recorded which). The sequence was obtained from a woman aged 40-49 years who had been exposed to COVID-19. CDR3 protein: CASSLRETQYF. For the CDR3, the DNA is TGTGCCAGCAGTTTGCGGGAGACCCAGTACTTC.